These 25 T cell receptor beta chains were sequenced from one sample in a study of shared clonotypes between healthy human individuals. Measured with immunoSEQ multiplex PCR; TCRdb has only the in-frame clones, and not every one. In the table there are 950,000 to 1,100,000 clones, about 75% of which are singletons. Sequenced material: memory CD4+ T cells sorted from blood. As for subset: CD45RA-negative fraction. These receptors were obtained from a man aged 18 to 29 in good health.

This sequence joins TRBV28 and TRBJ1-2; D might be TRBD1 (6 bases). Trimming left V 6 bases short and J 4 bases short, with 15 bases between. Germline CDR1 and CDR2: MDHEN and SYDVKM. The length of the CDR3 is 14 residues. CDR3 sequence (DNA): TGTGCCAGCAGGGCTAAGGGGGTGTCCTATGGCTACACCTTC. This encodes CASRAKGVSYGYTF.

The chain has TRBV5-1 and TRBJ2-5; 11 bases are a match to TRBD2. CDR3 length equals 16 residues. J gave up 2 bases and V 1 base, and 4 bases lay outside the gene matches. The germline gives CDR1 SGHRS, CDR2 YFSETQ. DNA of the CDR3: TGCGCCAGCAGCTTGCAGGTAGCGGGAGGGCAAGAGACCCAGTACTTC. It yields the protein CASSLQVAGGQETQYF.

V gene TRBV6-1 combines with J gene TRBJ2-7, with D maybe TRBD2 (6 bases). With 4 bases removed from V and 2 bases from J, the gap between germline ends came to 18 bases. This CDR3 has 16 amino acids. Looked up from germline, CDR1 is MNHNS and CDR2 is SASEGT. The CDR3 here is CASSVSVVAATYEQYF. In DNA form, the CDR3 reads TGTGCCAGCAGTGTATCGGTTGTAGCGGCAACCTACGAGCAGTACTTC.

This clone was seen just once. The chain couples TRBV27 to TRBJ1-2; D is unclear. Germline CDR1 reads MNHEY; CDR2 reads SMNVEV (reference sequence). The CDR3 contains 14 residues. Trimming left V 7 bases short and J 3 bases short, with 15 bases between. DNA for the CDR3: TGTGCCAGCAAATCGTCCCTGTTCGACTATGGCTACACCTTC. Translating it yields CASKSSLFDYGYTF.

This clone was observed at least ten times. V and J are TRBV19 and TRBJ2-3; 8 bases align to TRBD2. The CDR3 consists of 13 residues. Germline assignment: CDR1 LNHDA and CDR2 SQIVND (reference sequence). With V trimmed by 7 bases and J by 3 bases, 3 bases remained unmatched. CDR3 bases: TGTGCCAGTACGGGACTAGGGACAGATACGCAGTATTTT. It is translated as CASTGLGTDTQYF.

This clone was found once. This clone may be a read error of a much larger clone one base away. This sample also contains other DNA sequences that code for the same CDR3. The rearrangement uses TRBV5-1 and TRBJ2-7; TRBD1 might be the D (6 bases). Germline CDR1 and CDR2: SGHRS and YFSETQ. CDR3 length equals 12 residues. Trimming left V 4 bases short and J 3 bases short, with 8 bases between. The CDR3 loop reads CASSVQGYEQYF. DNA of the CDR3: TGCGCCAGCAGCGTACAGGGCTACGAGCAGTACTTC.

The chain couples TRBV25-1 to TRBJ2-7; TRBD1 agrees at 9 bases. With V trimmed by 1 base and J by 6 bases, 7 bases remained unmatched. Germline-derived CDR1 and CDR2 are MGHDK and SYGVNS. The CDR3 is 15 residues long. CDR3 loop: CASSESGTGYREQYF. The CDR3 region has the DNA TGTGCCAGCAGTGAATCAGGGACAGGGTATCGCGAGCAGTACTTC.

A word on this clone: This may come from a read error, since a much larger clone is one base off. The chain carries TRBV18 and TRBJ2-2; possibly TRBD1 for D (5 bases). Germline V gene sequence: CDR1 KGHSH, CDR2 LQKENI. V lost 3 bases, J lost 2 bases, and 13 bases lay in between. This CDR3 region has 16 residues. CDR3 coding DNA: TGTGCCAGCTCACCCAGGGCAGGGATTAACACCGGGGAGCTGTTTTTT. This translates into CASSPRAGINTGELFF. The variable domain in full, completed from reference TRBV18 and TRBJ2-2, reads NAGVMQNPRHLVRRRGQEARLRCSPMKGHSHVYWYRQLPEEGLKFMVYLQKENIIDESGMPKERFSAEFPKEGPSILRIQQVVRGDSAAYFCASSPRAGINTGELFFGEGSRLTVL.

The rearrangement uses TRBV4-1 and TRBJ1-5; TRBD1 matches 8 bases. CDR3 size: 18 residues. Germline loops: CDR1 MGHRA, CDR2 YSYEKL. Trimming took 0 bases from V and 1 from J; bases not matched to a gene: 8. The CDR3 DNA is TGCGCCAGCAGCCAAGATCAGGGGGCGGGGGTGAGCAATCAGCCCCAGCATTTT. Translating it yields CASSQDQGAGVSNQPQHF.

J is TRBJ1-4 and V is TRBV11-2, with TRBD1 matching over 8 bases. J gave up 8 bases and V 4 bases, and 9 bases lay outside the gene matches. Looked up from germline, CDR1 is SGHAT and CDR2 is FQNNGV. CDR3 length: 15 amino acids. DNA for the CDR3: TGTGCCAGCAGCTCGGGGACAGGAAAGGAGGAAAAACTGTTTTTT. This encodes CASSSGTGKEEKLFF.

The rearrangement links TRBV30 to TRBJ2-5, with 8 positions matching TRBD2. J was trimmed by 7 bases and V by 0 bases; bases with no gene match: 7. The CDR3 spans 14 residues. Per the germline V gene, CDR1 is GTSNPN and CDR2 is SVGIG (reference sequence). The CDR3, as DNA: TGTGCCTGGAGTGTACCGGGAGGGGTCGGGACCCAGTACTTC. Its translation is CAWSVPGGVGTQYF.

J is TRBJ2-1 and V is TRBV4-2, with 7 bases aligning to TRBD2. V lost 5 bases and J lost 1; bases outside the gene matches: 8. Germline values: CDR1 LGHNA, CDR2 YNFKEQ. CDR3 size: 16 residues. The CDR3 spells CASSFLSGASYNEQFF. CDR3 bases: TGTGCCAGCAGCTTTCTCAGCGGGGCATCCTACAATGAGCAGTTCTTC.

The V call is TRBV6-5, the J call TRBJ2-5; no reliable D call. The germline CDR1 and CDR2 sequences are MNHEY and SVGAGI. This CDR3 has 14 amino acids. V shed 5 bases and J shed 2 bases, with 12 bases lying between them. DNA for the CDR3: TGTGCCAGCAGTCCTCGGAGCTGGCAAGAGACCCAGTACTTC. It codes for CASSPRSWQETQYF.

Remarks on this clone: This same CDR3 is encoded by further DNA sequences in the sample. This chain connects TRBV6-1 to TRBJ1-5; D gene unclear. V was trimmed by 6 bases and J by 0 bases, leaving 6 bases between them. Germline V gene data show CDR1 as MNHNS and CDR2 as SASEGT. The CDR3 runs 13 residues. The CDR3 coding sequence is TGTGCCAGCAGGACAACTAGCAATCAGCCCCAGCATTTT. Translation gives CASRTTSNQPQHF.

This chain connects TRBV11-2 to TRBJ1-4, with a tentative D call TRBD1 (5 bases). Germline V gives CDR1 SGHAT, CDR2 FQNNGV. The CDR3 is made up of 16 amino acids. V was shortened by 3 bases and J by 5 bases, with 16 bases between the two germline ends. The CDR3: CASSLGRGSPNEKLFF. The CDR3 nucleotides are TGTGCCAGCAGCTTGGGGCGGGGAAGTCCGAATGAAAAACTGTTTTTT.

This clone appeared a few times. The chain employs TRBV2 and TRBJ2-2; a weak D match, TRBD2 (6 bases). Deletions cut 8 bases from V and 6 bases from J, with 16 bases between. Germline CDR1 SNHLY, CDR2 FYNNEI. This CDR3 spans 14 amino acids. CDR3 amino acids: CASDTLGGAGELFF. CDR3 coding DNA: TGTGCCAGCGACACCCTGGGGGGAGCCGGGGAGCTGTTTTTT.

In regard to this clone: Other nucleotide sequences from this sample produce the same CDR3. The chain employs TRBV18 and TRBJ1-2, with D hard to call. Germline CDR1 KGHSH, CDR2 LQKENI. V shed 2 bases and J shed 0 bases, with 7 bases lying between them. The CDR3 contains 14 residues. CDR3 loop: CASSPGVTNYGYTF. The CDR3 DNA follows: TGTGCCAGCTCACCAGGCGTCACTAACTATGGCTACACCTTC.

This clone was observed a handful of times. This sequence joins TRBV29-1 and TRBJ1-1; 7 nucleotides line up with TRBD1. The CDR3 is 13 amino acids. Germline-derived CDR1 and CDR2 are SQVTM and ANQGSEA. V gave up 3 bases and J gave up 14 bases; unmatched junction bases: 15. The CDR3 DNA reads TGCAGCGTTGATCCCGAGGTGACAGGGTCAACCTTCTTT. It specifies CSVDPEVTGSTFF.

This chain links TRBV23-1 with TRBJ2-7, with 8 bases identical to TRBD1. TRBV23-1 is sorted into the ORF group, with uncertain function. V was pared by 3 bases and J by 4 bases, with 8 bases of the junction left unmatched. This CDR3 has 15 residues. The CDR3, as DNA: TGCGCCAGCAGTCATAGAACAGGGGGTGGGTACGAGCAGTACTTC. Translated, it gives CASSHRTGGGYEQYF.

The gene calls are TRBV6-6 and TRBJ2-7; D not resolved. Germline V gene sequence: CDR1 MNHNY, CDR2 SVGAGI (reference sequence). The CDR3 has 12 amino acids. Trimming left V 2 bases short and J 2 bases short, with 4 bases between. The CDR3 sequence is CASSYRPYEQYF. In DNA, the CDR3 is TGTGCCAGCAGTTACCGACCCTACGAGCAGTACTTC.

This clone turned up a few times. CDR3 amino acids: CASWGGKGNTIYF. Here the CDR3 DNA reads TGTGCCTCTTGGGGCGGAAAAGGAAACACCATATATTTT. The gene calls are TRBV6-1 and TRBJ1-3; TRBD1 might be the D (5 bases). The germline V and J ends were trimmed by 11 bases and 4 bases, with 15 bases remaining between them. The CDR3 is made up of 13 amino acids. Germline V gene data show CDR1 as MNHNS and CDR2 as SASEGT.

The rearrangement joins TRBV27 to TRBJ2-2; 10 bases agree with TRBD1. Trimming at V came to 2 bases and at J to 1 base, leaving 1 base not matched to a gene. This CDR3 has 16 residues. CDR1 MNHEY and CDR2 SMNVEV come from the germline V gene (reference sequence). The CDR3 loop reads CASSLRTGGNTGELFF. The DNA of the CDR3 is TGTGCCAGCAGTTTAAGGACAGGGGGGAACACCGGGGAGCTGTTTTTT.

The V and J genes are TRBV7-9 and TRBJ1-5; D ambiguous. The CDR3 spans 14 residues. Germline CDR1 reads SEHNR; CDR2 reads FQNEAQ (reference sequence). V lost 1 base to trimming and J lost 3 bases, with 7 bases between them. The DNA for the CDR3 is TGTGCCAGCAGCTTAGAGACTCCCAATCAGCCCCAGCATTTT. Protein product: CASSLETPNQPQHF.

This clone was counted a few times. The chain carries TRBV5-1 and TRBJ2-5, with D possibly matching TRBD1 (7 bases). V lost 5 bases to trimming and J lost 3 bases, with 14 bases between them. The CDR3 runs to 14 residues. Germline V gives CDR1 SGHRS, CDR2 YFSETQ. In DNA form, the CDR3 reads TGCGCCAGCAGTTCAGGAGGGGGCGAAGAGACCCAGTACTTC. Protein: CASSSGGGEETQYF.

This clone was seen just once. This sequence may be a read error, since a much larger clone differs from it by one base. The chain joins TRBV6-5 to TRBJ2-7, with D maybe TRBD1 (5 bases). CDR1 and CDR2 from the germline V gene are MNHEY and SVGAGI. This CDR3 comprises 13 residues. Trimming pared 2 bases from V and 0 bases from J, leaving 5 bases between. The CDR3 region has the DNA TGTGCCAGCAGTTACAGGGGCTCCTACGAGCAGTACTTC. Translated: CASSYRGSYEQYF.